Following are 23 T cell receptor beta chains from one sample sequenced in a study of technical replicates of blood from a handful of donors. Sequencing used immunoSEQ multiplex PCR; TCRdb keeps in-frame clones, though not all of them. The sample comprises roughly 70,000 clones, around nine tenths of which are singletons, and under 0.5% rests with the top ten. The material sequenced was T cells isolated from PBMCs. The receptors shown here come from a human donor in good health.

The CDR3 region is CAWSGQNLQETQYF. The CDR3 region has the DNA TGTGCCTGGAGCGGACAGAACCTTCAAGAGACCCAGTACTTC. The rearrangement joins TRBV30 to TRBJ2-5; perhaps TRBD1 as D (6 bases). There are 14 residues in the CDR3. Germline lookup yields CDR1 GTSNPN and CDR2 SVGIG (reference sequence). Trimming pared 3 bases from V and 2 bases from J, leaving 13 bases between.

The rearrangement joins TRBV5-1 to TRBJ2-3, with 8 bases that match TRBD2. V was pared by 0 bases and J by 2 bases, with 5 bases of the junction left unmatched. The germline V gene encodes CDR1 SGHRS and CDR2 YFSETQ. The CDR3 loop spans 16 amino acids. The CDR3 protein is CASSLEGRGVTDTQYF. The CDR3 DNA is TGCGCCAGCAGCTTGGAGGGGCGGGGGGTCACAGATACGCAGTATTTT.

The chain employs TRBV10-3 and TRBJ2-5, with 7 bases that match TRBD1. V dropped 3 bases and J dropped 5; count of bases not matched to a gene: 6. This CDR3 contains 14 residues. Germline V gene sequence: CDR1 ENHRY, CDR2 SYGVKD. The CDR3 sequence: CAISDEGAMETQYF. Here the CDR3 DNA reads TGTGCCATCAGTGACGAGGGGGCTATGGAGACCCAGTACTTC.

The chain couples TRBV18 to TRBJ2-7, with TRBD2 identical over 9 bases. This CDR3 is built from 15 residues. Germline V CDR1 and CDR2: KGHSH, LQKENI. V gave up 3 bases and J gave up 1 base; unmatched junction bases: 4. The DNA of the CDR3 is TGTGCCAGCTCACCTACTAGCGGGCTTTCCTACGAGCAGTACTTC. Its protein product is CASSPTSGLSYEQYF.

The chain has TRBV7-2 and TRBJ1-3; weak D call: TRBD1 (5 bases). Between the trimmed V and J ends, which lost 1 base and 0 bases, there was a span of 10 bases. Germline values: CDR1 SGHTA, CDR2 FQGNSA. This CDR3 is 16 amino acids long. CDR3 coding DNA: TGTGCCAGCAGCTTAGACGGGGGAGGCTCTGGAAACACCATATATTTT. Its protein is CASSLDGGGSGNTIYF.

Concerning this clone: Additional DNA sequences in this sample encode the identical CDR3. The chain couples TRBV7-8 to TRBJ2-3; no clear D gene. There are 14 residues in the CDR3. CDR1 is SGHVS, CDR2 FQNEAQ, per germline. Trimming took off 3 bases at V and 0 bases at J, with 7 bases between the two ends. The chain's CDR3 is CASSFGTSTDTQYF. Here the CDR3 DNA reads TGTGCCAGCAGCTTTGGTACTAGCACAGATACGCAGTATTTT.

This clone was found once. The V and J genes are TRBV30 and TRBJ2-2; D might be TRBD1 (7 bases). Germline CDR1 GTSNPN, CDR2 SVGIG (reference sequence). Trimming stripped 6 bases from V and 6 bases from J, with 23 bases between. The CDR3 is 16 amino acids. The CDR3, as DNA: TGTGCCTGCCTCCATTGGGCAGGGGGGAAAGCCGGGGAGCTGTTTTTT. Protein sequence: CACLHWAGGKAGELFF.

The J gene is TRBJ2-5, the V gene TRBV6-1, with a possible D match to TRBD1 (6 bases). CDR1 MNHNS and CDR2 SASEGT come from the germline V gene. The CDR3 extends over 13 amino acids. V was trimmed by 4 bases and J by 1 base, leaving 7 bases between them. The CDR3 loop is CASSGTVQETQYF. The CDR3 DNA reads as TGTGCCAGCAGTGGGACAGTCCAAGAGACCCAGTACTTC.

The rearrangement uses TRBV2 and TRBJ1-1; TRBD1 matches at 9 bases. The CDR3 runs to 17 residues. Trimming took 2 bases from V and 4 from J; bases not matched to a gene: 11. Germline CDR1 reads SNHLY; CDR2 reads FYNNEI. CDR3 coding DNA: TGTGCCAGCAGTGAAATAGAAAAACAGGGGGCTCTCACTGAAGCTTTCTTT. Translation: CASSEIEKQGALTEAFF.

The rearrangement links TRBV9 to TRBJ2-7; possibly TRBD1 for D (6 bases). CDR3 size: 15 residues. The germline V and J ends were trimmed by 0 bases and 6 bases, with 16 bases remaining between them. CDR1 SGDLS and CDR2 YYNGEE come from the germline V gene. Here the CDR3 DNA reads TGTGCCAGCAGCGTAGGGCAGGGGCATACGGGCGAGCAGTACTTC. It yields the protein CASSVGQGHTGEQYF. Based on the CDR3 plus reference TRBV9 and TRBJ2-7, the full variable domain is DSGVTQTPKHLITATGQRVTLRCSPRSGDLSVYWYQQSLDQGLQFLIQYYNGEERAKGNILERFSAQQFPDLHSELNLSSLELGDSALYFCASSVGQGHTGEQYFGPGTRLTVT.

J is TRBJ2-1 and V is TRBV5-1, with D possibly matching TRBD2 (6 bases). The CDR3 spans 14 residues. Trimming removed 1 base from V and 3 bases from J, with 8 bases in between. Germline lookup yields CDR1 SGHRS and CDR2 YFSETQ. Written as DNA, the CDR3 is TGCGCCAGCAGCTTGTCGGGACTCTACAATGAGCAGTTCTTC. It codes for CASSLSGLYNEQFF.

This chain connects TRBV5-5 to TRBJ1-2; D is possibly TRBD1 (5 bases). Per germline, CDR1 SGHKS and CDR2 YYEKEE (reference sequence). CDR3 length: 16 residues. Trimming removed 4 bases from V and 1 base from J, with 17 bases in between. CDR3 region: CASSVSTGRSNYGYTF. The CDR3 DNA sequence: TGTGCCAGCAGCGTCTCCACAGGACGGAGTAACTATGGCTACACCTTC.

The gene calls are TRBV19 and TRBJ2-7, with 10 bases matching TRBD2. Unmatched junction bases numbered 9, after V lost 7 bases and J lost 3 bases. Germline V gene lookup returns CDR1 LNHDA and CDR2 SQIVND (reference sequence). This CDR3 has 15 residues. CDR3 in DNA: TGTGCCAGTACCTTAGTAGCGGGAGGCGTCTACGAGCAGTACTTC. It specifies CASTLVAGGVYEQYF.

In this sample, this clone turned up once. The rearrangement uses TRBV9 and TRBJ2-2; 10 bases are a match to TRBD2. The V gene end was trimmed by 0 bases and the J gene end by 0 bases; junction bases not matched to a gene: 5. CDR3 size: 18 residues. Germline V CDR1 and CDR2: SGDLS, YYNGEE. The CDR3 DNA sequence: TGTGCCAGCAGCGTAGGGGGACTAGCGAGCGCGAACACCGGGGAGCTGTTTTTT. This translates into CASSVGGLASANTGELFF.

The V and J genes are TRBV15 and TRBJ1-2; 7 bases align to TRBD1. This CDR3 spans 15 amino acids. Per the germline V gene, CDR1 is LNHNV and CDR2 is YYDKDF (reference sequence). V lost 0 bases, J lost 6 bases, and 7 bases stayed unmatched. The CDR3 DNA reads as TGTGCCACCAGCAGAGACCGGACAGGTAGTCATGGCTACACCTTC. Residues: CATSRDRTGSHGYTF.

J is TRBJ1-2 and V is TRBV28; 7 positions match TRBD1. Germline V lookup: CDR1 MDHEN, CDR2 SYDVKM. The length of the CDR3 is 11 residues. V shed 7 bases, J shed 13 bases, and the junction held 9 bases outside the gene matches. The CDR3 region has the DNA TGTGCCAGCACCAACCTAGGGGACAGCACCTTC. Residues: CASTNLGDSTF.

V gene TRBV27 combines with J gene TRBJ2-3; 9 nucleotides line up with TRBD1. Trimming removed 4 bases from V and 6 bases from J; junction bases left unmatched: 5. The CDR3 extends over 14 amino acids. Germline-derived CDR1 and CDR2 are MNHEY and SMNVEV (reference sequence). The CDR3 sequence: CASSWTGAGDTQYF. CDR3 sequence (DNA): TGTGCCAGCAGTTGGACAGGGGCCGGGGATACGCAGTATTTT.

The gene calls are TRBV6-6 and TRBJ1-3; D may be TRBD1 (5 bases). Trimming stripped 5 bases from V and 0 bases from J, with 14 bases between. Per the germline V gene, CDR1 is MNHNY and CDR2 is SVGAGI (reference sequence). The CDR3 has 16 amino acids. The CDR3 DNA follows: TGTGCCAGCAGTGTCACGGGGGTACGCTCTGGAAACACCATATATTTT. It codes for CASSVTGVRSGNTIYF.

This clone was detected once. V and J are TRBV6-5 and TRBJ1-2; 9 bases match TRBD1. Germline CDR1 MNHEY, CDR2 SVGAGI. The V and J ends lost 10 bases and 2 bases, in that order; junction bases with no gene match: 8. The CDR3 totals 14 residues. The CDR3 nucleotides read TGTGCCATCTTTGACAGGGGGGGGAACTATGGCTACACCTTC. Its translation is CAIFDRGGNYGYTF.

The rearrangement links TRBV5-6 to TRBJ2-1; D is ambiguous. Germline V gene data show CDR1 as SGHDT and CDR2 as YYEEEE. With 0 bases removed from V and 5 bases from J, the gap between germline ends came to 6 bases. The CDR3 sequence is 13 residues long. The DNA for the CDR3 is TGTGCCAGCAGCTTGGCCGCAGACAATGAGCAGTTCTTC. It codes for CASSLAADNEQFF. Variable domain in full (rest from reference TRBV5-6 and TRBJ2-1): DAGVTQSPTHLIKTRGQQVTLRCSPKSGHDTVSWYQQALGQGPQFIFQYYEEEERQRGNFPDRFSGHQFPNYSSELNVNALLLGDSALYLCASSLAADNEQFFGPGTRLTVL.

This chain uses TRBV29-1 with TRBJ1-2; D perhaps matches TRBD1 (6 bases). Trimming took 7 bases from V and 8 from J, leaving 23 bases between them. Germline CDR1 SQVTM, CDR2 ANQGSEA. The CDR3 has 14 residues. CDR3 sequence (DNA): TGCAGCGCCGTTCCCGGTGAGGGGGGGCACGGCTACACCTTC. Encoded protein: CSAVPGEGGHGYTF. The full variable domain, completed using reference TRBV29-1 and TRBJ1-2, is SAVISQKPSRDICQRGTSLTIQCQVDSQVTMMFWYRQQPGQSLTLIATANQGSEATYESGFVIDKFPISRPNLTFSTLTVSNMSPEDSSIYLCSAVPGEGGHGYTFGSGTRLTVV.

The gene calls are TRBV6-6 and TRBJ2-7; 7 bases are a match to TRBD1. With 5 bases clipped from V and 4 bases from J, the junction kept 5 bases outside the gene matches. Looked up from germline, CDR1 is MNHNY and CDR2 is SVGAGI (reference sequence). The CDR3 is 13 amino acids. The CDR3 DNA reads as TGTGCCAGCAGTGGACAGGTCATATACGAGCAGTACTTC. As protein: CASSGQVIYEQYF.

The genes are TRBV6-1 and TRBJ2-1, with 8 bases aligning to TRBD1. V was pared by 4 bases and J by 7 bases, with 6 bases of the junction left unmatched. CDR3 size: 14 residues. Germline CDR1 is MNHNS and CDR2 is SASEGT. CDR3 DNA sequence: TGTGCCAGCAGTGCAGGACAGGGATCTAATGAGCAGTTCTTC. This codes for CASSAGQGSNEQFF.